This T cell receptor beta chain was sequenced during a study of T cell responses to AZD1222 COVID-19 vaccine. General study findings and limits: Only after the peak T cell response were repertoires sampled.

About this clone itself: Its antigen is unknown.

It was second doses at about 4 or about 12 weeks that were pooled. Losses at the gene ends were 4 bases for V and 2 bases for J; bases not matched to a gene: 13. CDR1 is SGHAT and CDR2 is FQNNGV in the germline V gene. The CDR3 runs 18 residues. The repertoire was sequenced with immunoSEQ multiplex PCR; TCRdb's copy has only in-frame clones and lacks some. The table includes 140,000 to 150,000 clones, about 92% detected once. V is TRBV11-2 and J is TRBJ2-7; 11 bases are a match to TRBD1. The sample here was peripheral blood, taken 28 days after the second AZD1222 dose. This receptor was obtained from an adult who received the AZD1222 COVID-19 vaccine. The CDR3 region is CASSSRTGGGFYPYEQYF. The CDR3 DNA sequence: TGTGCCAGCAGCTCAAGGACAGGGGGCGGTTTTTATCCCTACGAGCAGTACTTC.